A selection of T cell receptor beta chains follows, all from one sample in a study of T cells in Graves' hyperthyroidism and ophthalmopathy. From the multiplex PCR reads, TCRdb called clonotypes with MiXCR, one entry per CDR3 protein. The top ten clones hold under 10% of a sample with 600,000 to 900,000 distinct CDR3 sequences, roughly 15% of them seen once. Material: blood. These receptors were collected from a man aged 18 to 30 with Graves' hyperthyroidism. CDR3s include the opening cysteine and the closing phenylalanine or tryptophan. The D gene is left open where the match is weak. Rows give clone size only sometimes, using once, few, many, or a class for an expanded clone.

cdr3_aa: CASSPETYQETQYF; cdr3_nt: TGTGCCAGCAGCCCCGAGACATACCAAGAGACCCAGTACTTC; v_call: TRBV4-2; d_call: -; clone_size: -; j_call: TRBJ2-5
cdr3_aa: CASSAGSGTGEYGYTF; cdr3_nt: TGTGCCAGCAGCGCCGGAAGTGGGACAGGGGAATATGGCTACACCTTC; v_call: TRBV9; d_call: TRBD1; clone_size: few; j_call: TRBJ1-2
cdr3_aa: CASSYGHLYEQYF; cdr3_nt: TGTGCCAGCAGCTATGGACACCTTTACGAGCAGTACTTC; v_call: TRBV7-2; d_call: -; clone_size: many; j_call: TRBJ2-7
cdr3_aa: CASRRQGPLTEAFF; cdr3_nt: TGTGCCAGCAGGAGACAGGGGCCGCTCACTGAAGCTTTCTTT; v_call: TRBV27; d_call: TRBD1; clone_size: many; j_call: TRBJ1-1
cdr3_aa: CASSLGSHAIEQYF; cdr3_nt: TGTGCCAGCAGCTTGGGGTCGCATGCGATCGAGCAGTACTTC; v_call: TRBV7-9; d_call: -; clone_size: many; j_call: TRBJ2-7
cdr3_aa: CASSLAEGFYEQYF; cdr3_nt: TGCGCCAGCAGCTTGGCCGAGGGATTCTACGAGCAGTACTTC; v_call: TRBV5-1; d_call: -; clone_size: few; j_call: TRBJ2-7
cdr3_aa: CSARGQPTNEKLFF; cdr3_nt: TGCAGTGCTAGAGGACAACCAACTAATGAAAAACTGTTTTTT; v_call: TRBV20-1; d_call: -; clone_size: -; j_call: TRBJ1-4
cdr3_aa: CSALSGTGGVRYYGYTF; cdr3_nt: TGCAGTGCTCTGTCGGGGACAGGGGGCGTCCGGTACTATGGCTACACCTTC; v_call: TRBV20-1; d_call: TRBD1; clone_size: few; j_call: TRBJ1-2
cdr3_aa: CASSSKTTGTGETF; cdr3_nt: TGCGCCAGCAGCTCCAAGACCACCGGGACAGGGGAGACCTTC; v_call: TRBV5-1; d_call: TRBD1; clone_size: few; j_call: TRBJ1-2
cdr3_aa: CSATQGADNEQFF; cdr3_nt: TGCAGTGCTACTCAGGGGGCGGACAATGAGCAGTTCTTC; v_call: TRBV20-1; d_call: TRBD1; clone_size: few; j_call: TRBJ2-1
cdr3_aa: CAWSVSGNYGYTF; cdr3_nt: TGTGCCTGGAGTGTCTCAGGGAACTATGGCTACACCTTC; v_call: TRBV30; d_call: -; clone_size: many; j_call: TRBJ1-2
cdr3_aa: CASSEGLTLNNEQFF; cdr3_nt: TGTGCCAGCAGTGAAGGCCTGACTCTCAACAATGAGCAGTTCTTC; v_call: TRBV2; d_call: -; clone_size: many; j_call: TRBJ2-1
cdr3_aa: CASSSSKRTPYNEQFF; cdr3_nt: -; v_call: TRBV28; d_call: -; clone_size: few; j_call: TRBJ2-1
cdr3_aa: CASGNSGDTEAFF; cdr3_nt: TGTGCCAGCGGAAACTCAGGGGACACTGAAGCTTTCTTT; v_call: TRBV12-3/TRBV12-4; d_call: -; clone_size: many; j_call: TRBJ1-1
cdr3_aa: CAWTVVLAGDTQYF; cdr3_nt: TGTGCCTGGACGGTGGTTTTAGCGGGGGATACGCAGTATTTT; v_call: TRBV30; d_call: TRBD2; clone_size: -; j_call: TRBJ2-3
cdr3_aa: CASTPWGGELFF; cdr3_nt: TGTGCCAGCACCCCTTGGGGCGGGGAGCTGTTTTTT; v_call: TRBV12-3/TRBV12-4; d_call: -; clone_size: many; j_call: TRBJ2-2
cdr3_aa: CATGGTSIGELFF; cdr3_nt: TGTGCCACGGGGGGGACGAGCATCGGGGAGCTGTTTTTT; v_call: TRBV24-1; d_call: TRBD2; clone_size: -; j_call: TRBJ2-2
cdr3_aa: CAWSVIAAKNIQYF; cdr3_nt: TGTGCCTGGAGTGTAATAGCAGCCAAAAACATTCAGTACTTC; v_call: TRBV30; d_call: -; clone_size: -; j_call: TRBJ2-4
cdr3_aa: CASRPTGEYQETQYF; cdr3_nt: TGTGCCAGTCGGCCCACAGGCGAGTACCAAGAGACCCAGTACTTC; v_call: TRBV19; d_call: -; clone_size: -; j_call: TRBJ2-5
cdr3_aa: CAGSLSGLAGGNEQFF; cdr3_nt: TGTGCCGGCAGTTTATCCGGACTAGCGGGAGGGAATGAGCAGTTCTTC; v_call: TRBV27; d_call: TRBD2; clone_size: -; j_call: TRBJ2-1
cdr3_aa: CASSQGTGGRKLFF; cdr3_nt: TGTGCCAGCAGCCAAGGGACAGGGGGCAGAAAACTGTTTTTT; v_call: TRBV3-1; d_call: TRBD1; clone_size: many; j_call: TRBJ1-4
cdr3_aa: CSAPRRGLRGTEAFF; cdr3_nt: TGCAGTGCTCCCCGCAGGGGGCTCCGCGGGACTGAAGCTTTCTTT; v_call: TRBV20-1; d_call: TRBD1; clone_size: many; j_call: TRBJ1-1
cdr3_aa: CASTTGTGIHEQYF; cdr3_nt: TGTGCCAGCACCACCGGGACAGGGATCCACGAGCAGTACTTC; v_call: TRBV28; d_call: TRBD1; clone_size: many; j_call: TRBJ2-7